This T cell receptor beta chain is drawn from a study of blood T cell repertoires in COVID-19. Whole-study context: Italy, Spain and the United States were the sources of the convalescent and acute COVID-19 samples. Nucleic acid was either cDNA or gDNA, and it came from T cells, B-cell-depleted T cells, or PBMCs.

The authors' processing: Estimated nucleated cell counts came from reference gene primer amplification. Clones were read by immunoSEQ multiplex PCR, and TCRdb kept only the in-frame ones, dropping some. Clone size and the V and J calls come from that table; the DNA yielded D and trimming. The data hold approximately 350,000 clones, with approximately 89% observed a single time. CDR1 is LNHDA, CDR2 SQIVND, per germline (reference sequence). The ends lost 5 bases at V and 7 bases at J; junction bases unmatched: 5. The CDR3 is 13 residues long. The specimen sequenced was peripheral blood. The sequence derives from a woman between 18 and 29 years old who had recovered from COVID-19. This sequence joins TRBV19 and TRBJ1-2, with 9 bases identical to TRBD1. DNA for the CDR3: TGTGCCAGTAGTTTACAGGGGGCCGGTGGCTACACCTTC. Translating it yields CASSLQGAGGYTF.